What follows are 10 T cell receptor beta chains derived from one specimen sequenced in a study of T-cell reconstitution after alpha-beta-depleted transplantation in children. The library targeted TCRbeta and was prepared with unique molecular identifiers. TCRdb re-called the PCR reads through MiXCR, storing one row per CDR3 protein. The sample lists roughly 400,000 distinct CDR3 sequences, about 20% occurring once. The sample here was PBMCs from the stem cell graft donor, taken from the stem cell graft. Receptors originate from a human donor who donated a stem cell graft to a child with acute myeloid leukemia.

CDR3 nucleotide sequence: TGCGCCAGCAGCTTGGCAGGCCGAACCGGCGGGTACTTC. Translating it yields CASSLAGRTGGYF. The chain is built from TRBV5-1 and TRBJ2-7; D call uncertain. The CDR3 consists of 13 residues. Germline lookup yields CDR1 SGHRS and CDR2 YFSETQ. V shed 0 bases and J shed 12 bases, with 16 bases lying between them.

The chain uses TRBV9 and TRBJ2-6, with 8 bases identical to TRBD2. Germline CDR1 reads SGDLS; CDR2 reads YYNGEE. The trim removed 4 bases at V and 0 bases at J, leaving 9 bases unmatched. There are 18 residues in the CDR3. CDR3 region: CASSLRTSLGSGANVLTF. The DNA of the CDR3 is TGTGCCAGCAGCCTACGGACTAGCTTGGGCTCTGGGGCCAACGTCCTGACTTTC.

This clonotype has only a few counts. The CDR3 region is CASCGGEAKNIQYF. The CDR3 bases are TGTGCCAGCTGTGGCGGGGAGGCCAAAAACATTCAGTACTTC. This chain connects TRBV28 to TRBJ2-4; a possible D gene is TRBD2 (6 bases). Germline V gene lookup returns CDR1 MDHEN and CDR2 SYDVKM. The CDR3 consists of 14 residues. V was pared by 8 bases and J by 1 base, with 12 bases between. Complete variable domain (other parts from reference TRBV28 and TRBJ2-4): DVKVTQSSRYLVKRTGEKVFLECVQDMDHENMFWYRQDPGLGLRLIYFSYDVKMKEKGDIPEGYSVSREKKERFSLILESASTNQTSMYLCASCGGEAKNIQYFGAGTRLSVL.

There are a few counts of this clonotype. The chain joins TRBV10-3 to TRBJ2-7, with D hard to call. The CDR3 length is 16 residues. From germline, CDR1 is ENHRY and CDR2 SYGVKD. V lost 1 base and J 1 base, leaving 14 bases between the germline ends. The CDR3 sequence: CAISELDRSVSYEQYF. CDR3 bases: TGTGCCATCAGTGAGTTAGACCGATCGGTATCCTACGAGCAGTACTTC.

The chain uses TRBV6-6 and TRBJ2-1; the D gene is possibly TRBD2 (6 bases). Deletions cut 11 bases from V and 3 bases from J, with 14 bases between. Looked up from germline, CDR1 is MNHNY and CDR2 is SVGAGI (reference sequence). This CDR3 is built from 13 residues. The CDR3 loop is CASKRASYNEQFF. The CDR3 bases are TGTGCCTCCAAGCGGGCTAGCTACAATGAGCAGTTCTTC.

The rearrangement uses TRBV7-9 and TRBJ2-1, with 9 bases matching TRBD2. The CDR3 is made up of 12 amino acids. Germline-derived CDR1 and CDR2 are SEHNR and FQNEAQ (reference sequence). The chain's CDR3 is CVGGRAVQEQFF. The CDR3 DNA follows: TGTGTAGGCGGGAGGGCCGTCCAAGAGCAGTTCTTC.

The chain is built from TRBV7-9 and TRBJ2-7; 10 bases are shared with TRBD1. CDR3 size: 15 residues. Germline V gene sequence: CDR1 SEHNR, CDR2 FQNEAQ (reference sequence). V trimming: 3 bases; J trimming: 4 bases; junction bases outside the gene matches: 6. The CDR3 DNA follows: TGTGCCAGCAGCTTGCCGACAGGGGGCCCGTACGAGCAGTACTTC. This encodes CASSLPTGGPYEQYF. The whole variable domain, remainder taken from reference TRBV7-9 and TRBJ2-7, is DTGVSQNPRHKITKRGQNVTFRCDPISEHNRLYWYRQTLGQGPEFLTYFQNEAQLEKSRLLSDRFSAERPKGSFSTLEIQRTEQGDSAMYLCASSLPTGGPYEQYFGPGTRLTVT.

Only a few counts were recorded for this clonotype. The V call is TRBV18, the J call TRBJ1-4, with 7 bases lining up with TRBD1. Germline trimming cut 6 bases from V and 5 bases from J; bases unmatched to any gene: 9. Germline V gives CDR1 KGHSH, CDR2 LQKENI. The CDR3 loop spans 15 amino acids. CDR3 amino acids: CASSPQGTVNEKLFF. The CDR3 DNA reads as TGTGCCAGCTCCCCCCAGGGGACAGTAAATGAAAAACTGTTTTTT.

In this sample, this clonotype turned up a few times. The chain recombines TRBV12-3 or TRBV12-4 with TRBJ2-7, with 7 positions matching TRBD2. The CDR3 spans 16 residues. Trimming cost V 6 bases and J 0 bases; bases outside gene matches: 11. CDR3 residues: CASSFGGTRSSYEQYF. The CDR3 coding sequence is TGTGCCAGCAGCTTCGGGGGGACCCGGAGCTCCTACGAGCAGTACTTC.

This clonotype was detected ten times or more. The rearrangement links TRBV29-1 to TRBJ2-1; no clear D gene. Per the germline V gene, CDR1 is SQVTM and CDR2 is ANQGSEA. The CDR3 sequence is 10 residues long. V shed 6 bases and J shed 5 bases, with 5 bases lying between them. The CDR3 DNA reads TGCAGCGTCTACGACAATGAGCAGTTCTTC. As protein: CSVYDNEQFF.